Below are 6 T cell receptor beta chains sequenced from a single sample in a study of shared clonotypes between healthy human individuals. Here immunoSEQ multiplex PCR was the method, and the copy in TCRdb shows in-frame clones only, minus some. Of millions of clones in the sample, 85% to 95% were seen once. Material: naive CD4+ T cells sorted from blood. The subset is: CD45RA+ positively selected. Every receptor here comes from a man aged 18-30 years in good health.

This CDR3 reads CASSQYGGGETYNEQFF. The CDR3 bases are TGCGCCAGCAGCCAGTACGGCGGAGGGGAAACCTACAATGAGCAGTTCTTC. The genes are TRBV4-3 and TRBJ2-1, with TRBD2 as a possible D gene (6 bases). The CDR3 has 17 residues. Germline loops: CDR1 LGHNA, CDR2 YSLEER. V was cut by 3 bases and J by 2 bases, with 17 bases left in between.

This clone occurred once. The V gene is TRBV7-2, the J gene TRBJ1-6; tentatively, D is TRBD1 (6 bases). This CDR3 is built from 15 residues. Germline lookup yields CDR1 SGHTA and CDR2 FQGNSA. V was cut by 1 base and J by 7 bases, with 11 bases left in between. The CDR3 here is CASSLDGGANSPLHF. The DNA of the CDR3 is TGTGCCAGCAGCTTAGACGGGGGCGCAAATTCACCCCTCCACTTT.

Worth noting for this clone: Different DNA sequences within this sample yield the same CDR3. V gene TRBV19 combines with J gene TRBJ2-1; possibly TRBD2 for D (5 bases). This CDR3 contains 15 residues. Trimming cost V 2 bases and J 0 bases, with 8 bases left between them. Germline CDR1 reads LNHDA; CDR2 reads SQIVND (reference sequence). The CDR3 region is CASSIRGSSYNEQFF. CDR3 coding DNA: TGTGCCAGTAGTATAAGAGGGAGCTCCTACAATGAGCAGTTCTTC.

The rearrangement uses TRBV28 and TRBJ2-5, with D uncertain. CDR1 and CDR2 from the germline V gene are MDHEN and SYDVKM. V was trimmed by 7 bases and J by 3 bases, leaving 6 bases between them. This CDR3 spans 11 amino acids. The CDR3 nucleotides are TGTGCCAGCACCGCCGAAGAGACCCAGTACTTC. Residues: CASTAEETQYF.

Concerning this clone: Other DNA sequences of this sample code for an identical CDR3. The chain recombines TRBV9 with TRBJ1-6, with a tentative D call TRBD1 (5 bases). The CDR3 spans 13 residues. Germline V lookup: CDR1 SGDLS, CDR2 YYNGEE. With 2 bases removed from V and 6 bases from J, the gap between germline ends came to 6 bases. The CDR3 DNA reads as TGTGCCAGCAGCGTCGGGGGTAATTCACCCCTCCACTTT. It translates to CASSVGGNSPLHF.

The J gene is TRBJ1-5, the V gene TRBV5-1, with 9 bases lining up with TRBD1. The CDR3 runs 15 residues. V was clipped by 0 bases and J by 7 bases; unmatched bases: 5. CDR1 and CDR2 (germline): SGHRS, YFSETQ. CDR3 in DNA: TGCGCCAGCAGCTTGGCCGGGACAGGGAAACAGCCCCAGCATTTT. Its translation: CASSLAGTGKQPQHF.